This T cell receptor beta chain came from a study of cytomegalovirus exposure and HLA in healthy donors. Study results and limitations: No immune exposure information besides CMV serostatus was available. Later work found most CMV-associated TCR beta chains apparently HLA-restricted.

The study ran its PCR with 60 Vbeta and 13 Jbeta primers. In the authors' workflow: Approximately 78 million unique TCR beta chains, about 11 million of them shared, were counted by a later analysis. Clones were sequenced by immunoSEQ multiplex PCR, and TCRdb holds only the in-frame ones, with some missing. That table furnishes V, J and clone size, whereas the DNA furnished D and trimming. The table records tens of thousands of clones, approximately 76% of them present only once. J lost 7 bases, V lost 4 bases, and 16 bases had no gene match. Germline values: CDR1 PRHDT, CDR2 FYEKMQ (reference sequence). CDR3 size: 17 residues. A word on this clone: Its matching antigen is unknown.

The sequencing input was PBMCs. The chain links TRBV13 to TRBJ2-1, with 7 bases aligning to TRBD2. This sequence was found in a man in his fifties in good health and CMV-seronegative. The CDR3 loop is CASSYLIRTGGRNEQFF. Written as DNA, the CDR3 is TGTGCCAGCAGCTACCTTATAAGGACGGGGGGTAGGAATGAGCAGTTCTTC.